The rows below give T cell receptor beta chains drawn from one sample of a study of technical replicates of blood from a handful of donors. Repertoires were generated with immunoSEQ multiplex PCR, while TCRdb's copy carries only in-frame clones and drops some. The sample contains 40,000 to 55,000 clones, roughly 95% of which appear only once. The sample taken for sequencing was T cells isolated from PBMCs. These receptor sequences come from a human donor in good health. Each CDR3 is given with its conserved first and last residue. Each record gives: V gene, clone size, D gene, J gene, CDR3 protein, CDR3 DNA. The D gene is left open where the match is weak. Rows may omit the clone size; those that give it use once, few, many or a size class.

v_gene: TRBV10-1; abundance: .; d_gene: .; j_gene: TRBJ2-7; CDR3aa: CASSPKDSSYEQYF; CDR3nt: TGCGCCAGCAGCCCTAAGGACAGCTCCTACGAGCAGTACTTC
v_gene: TRBV11-2; abundance: .; d_gene: TRBD1; j_gene: TRBJ1-5; CDR3aa: CASSTGTDTFQPQHF; CDR3nt: TGTGCCAGCAGTACCGGGACAGATACCTTTCAGCCCCAGCATTTT
v_gene: TRBV7-2; abundance: .; d_gene: .; j_gene: TRBJ2-2; CDR3aa: CASSLAGGTNTGELFF; CDR3nt: TGTGCCAGCAGCTTAGCGGGAGGAACCAACACCGGGGAGCTGTTTTTT
v_gene: TRBV7-2; abundance: .; d_gene: TRBD1; j_gene: TRBJ2-3; CDR3aa: CASNTGQATDTQYF; CDR3nt: TGTGCCAGCAATACAGGACAGGCGACAGATACGCAGTATTTT
v_gene: TRBV19; abundance: .; d_gene: .; j_gene: TRBJ1-3; CDR3aa: CASSEQDSGNTIYF; CDR3nt: TGTGCCAGTAGTGAACAGGACTCTGGAAACACCATATATTTT
v_gene: TRBV19; abundance: .; d_gene: .; j_gene: TRBJ2-2; CDR3aa: CASTSAGGVGELFF; CDR3nt: .
v_gene: TRBV27; abundance: .; d_gene: .; j_gene: TRBJ1-4; CDR3aa: CASTGTNEKLFF; CDR3nt: TGTGCCAGCACAGGGACTAATGAAAAACTGTTTTTT
v_gene: TRBV7-2; abundance: .; d_gene: .; j_gene: TRBJ1-2; CDR3aa: CASSSTGSNYGYTF; CDR3nt: TGTGCCAGCAGCTCTACAGGGTCTAACTATGGCTACACCTTC
v_gene: TRBV6-1; abundance: .; d_gene: TRBD1; j_gene: TRBJ2-7; CDR3aa: CASSVNRGLDEQYF; CDR3nt: TGTGCCAGCAGCGTAAACAGGGGGCTAGACGAGCAGTACTTC
v_gene: TRBV4-3; abundance: .; d_gene: TRBD1; j_gene: TRBJ1-1; CDR3aa: CASGTGDSNTEAFF; CDR3nt: TGCGCCAGCGGGACAGGGGATTCGAACACTGAAGCTTTCTTT
v_gene: TRBV11-2; abundance: .; d_gene: TRBD2; j_gene: TRBJ2-7; CDR3aa: CASSLLQLAGGEQYF; CDR3nt: TGTGCCAGCAGCTTACTTCAACTAGCGGGAGGCGAGCAGTACTTC
v_gene: TRBV6-5; abundance: .; d_gene: .; j_gene: TRBJ1-2; CDR3aa: CASSLIGGHYGYTF; CDR3nt: TGTGCCAGCAGTTTGATAGGGGGACACTATGGCTACACCTTC
v_gene: TRBV7-2; abundance: .; d_gene: .; j_gene: TRBJ2-7; CDR3aa: CASSLGASPSYEQYF; CDR3nt: TGTGCCAGCAGCTTAGGGGCTAGCCCCTCCTACGAGCAGTACTTC
v_gene: TRBV9; abundance: .; d_gene: TRBD2; j_gene: TRBJ2-1; CDR3aa: CASSVGGWSGEAYEQFF; CDR3nt: TGTGCCAGCAGCGTAGGGGGTTGGAGCGGGGAAGCATATGAGCAGTTCTTC
v_gene: TRBV5-1; abundance: .; d_gene: TRBD1; j_gene: TRBJ2-3; CDR3aa: CASSLRQGPTDTQYF; CDR3nt: TGCGCCAGCAGCTTGCGACAGGGCCCCACAGATACGCAGTATTTT
v_gene: TRBV27; abundance: .; d_gene: .; j_gene: TRBJ1-1; CDR3aa: CASSSQGAEAFF; CDR3nt: TGTGCCAGCAGTTCACAGGGAGCTGAAGCTTTCTTT
v_gene: TRBV9; abundance: once; d_gene: .; j_gene: TRBJ2-1; CDR3aa: CASSVATGERPSYNEQFF; CDR3nt: TGTGCCAGCAGCGTAGCTACGGGGGAGCGGCCCTCCTACAATGAGCAGTTCTTC
v_gene: TRBV19; abundance: .; d_gene: TRBD2; j_gene: TRBJ2-1; CDR3aa: CASSSPGLAAYNEQFF; CDR3nt: TGTGCCAGTTCATCCCCGGGACTAGCGGCTTATAATGAGCAGTTCTTC
v_gene: TRBV7-8; abundance: .; d_gene: .; j_gene: TRBJ2-7; CDR3aa: CASSARRQMFEQYF; CDR3nt: TGTGCCAGCAGCGCGCGGCGACAGATGTTCGAGCAGTACTTC
v_gene: TRBV11-3; abundance: .; d_gene: .; j_gene: TRBJ1-1; CDR3aa: CASSLVQGTEAFF; CDR3nt: TGTGCCAGCAGCTTAGTCCAGGGCACTGAAGCTTTCTTT
v_gene: TRBV10-1; abundance: .; d_gene: TRBD2; j_gene: TRBJ2-7; CDR3aa: CASYFQGLAGDGYF; CDR3nt: TGCGCCAGCTATTTTCAGGGACTAGCGGGAGACGGTTACTTC
v_gene: TRBV5-3; abundance: .; d_gene: .; j_gene: TRBJ1-4; CDR3aa: CARSLTLGLCEKLFF; CDR3nt: TGTGCCAGAAGCTTGACCCTAGGATTGTGTGAAAAACTGTTTTTT
v_gene: TRBV30; abundance: .; d_gene: TRBD2; j_gene: TRBJ2-7; CDR3aa: CAWNLGGSYEQYF; CDR3nt: TGTGCCTGGAATCTCGGCGGGAGCTACGAGCAGTACTTC
v_gene: TRBV14; abundance: .; d_gene: .; j_gene: TRBJ2-7; CDR3aa: CASSQPPGLGMYEQYF; CDR3nt: TGTGCCAGCAGCCAGCCCCCGGGATTGGGCATGTACGAGCAGTACTTC
v_gene: TRBV9; abundance: .; d_gene: .; j_gene: TRBJ1-5; CDR3aa: CASSVAGSSWPQHF; CDR3nt: TGTGCCAGCAGCGTAGCAGGGTCGAGTTGGCCCCAGCATTTT
v_gene: TRBV5-6; abundance: .; d_gene: TRBD2; j_gene: TRBJ2-3; CDR3aa: CASSPVTSGFTDTQYF; CDR3nt: TGTGCCAGCAGCCCCGTAACTAGCGGCTTCACAGATACGCAGTATTTT
v_gene: TRBV6-5; abundance: .; d_gene: .; j_gene: TRBJ1-1; CDR3aa: CASSYHTGDTEAFF; CDR3nt: TGTGCCAGCAGTTACCACACGGGGGACACTGAAGCTTTCTTT
v_gene: TRBV7-9; abundance: once; d_gene: .; j_gene: TRBJ1-5; CDR3aa: CASSQTDHSNQPQHF; CDR3nt: TGTGCCAGCAGTCAGACAGATCATAGCAATCAGCCCCAGCATTTT
v_gene: TRBV4-2; abundance: .; d_gene: .; j_gene: TRBJ2-3; CDR3aa: CASSLFGGESTDTQYF; CDR3nt: TGTGCCAGCAGCCTCTTTGGCGGGGAAAGCACAGATACGCAGTATTTT
v_gene: TRBV5-1; abundance: .; d_gene: TRBD1; j_gene: TRBJ2-1; CDR3aa: CASGLSGQGISEQFF; CDR3nt: TGCGCCAGCGGCCTATCGGGACAGGGTATCTCTGAGCAGTTCTTC
v_gene: TRBV27; abundance: .; d_gene: .; j_gene: TRBJ2-3; CDR3aa: CASSLGRGGQYF; CDR3nt: TGTGCCAGCAGTTTAGGCAGGGGTGGGCAGTATTTT
v_gene: TRBV12-5; abundance: .; d_gene: .; j_gene: TRBJ2-1; CDR3aa: CASGSRDEQFF; CDR3nt: TGTGCTAGTGGTTCCAGGGATGAGCAGTTCTTC
v_gene: TRBV7-9; abundance: .; d_gene: TRBD1; j_gene: TRBJ1-5; CDR3aa: CASSARDSGNQPQHF; CDR3nt: TGTGCCAGCAGTGCCCGGGACAGCGGAAATCAGCCCCAGCATTTT
v_gene: TRBV6-1; abundance: .; d_gene: .; j_gene: TRBJ2-5; CDR3aa: CASSEAGHQETQYF; CDR3nt: TGTGCCAGCAGTGAAGCGGGACATCAAGAGACCCAGTACTTC
v_gene: TRBV10-3; abundance: .; d_gene: .; j_gene: TRBJ2-1; CDR3aa: CAISWDNPNEQFF; CDR3nt: TGTGCCATCAGTTGGGACAATCCCAATGAGCAGTTCTTC
v_gene: TRBV18; abundance: .; d_gene: TRBD1; j_gene: TRBJ1-5; CDR3aa: CASSLPTGGDSNQPQHF; CDR3nt: TGTGCCAGCTCACTTCCGACAGGGGGTGATAGCAATCAGCCCCAGCATTTT
v_gene: TRBV5-4; abundance: .; d_gene: .; j_gene: TRBJ1-1; CDR3aa: CASSSPRTGDNTEAFF; CDR3nt: TGTGCCAGCAGCTCGCCTAGGACGGGAGATAACACTGAAGCTTTCTTT
v_gene: TRBV5-6; abundance: .; d_gene: .; j_gene: TRBJ1-5; CDR3aa: CASSSWGLGQPQHF; CDR3nt: TGTGCCAGCAGCTCTTGGGGGCTCGGGCAGCCCCAGCATTTT
v_gene: TRBV28; abundance: .; d_gene: .; j_gene: TRBJ1-5; CDR3aa: CASSILGASNQPQHF; CDR3nt: TGTGCCAGCAGTATCCTTGGGGCCAGCAATCAGCCCCAGCATTTT
v_gene: TRBV5-3; abundance: .; d_gene: .; j_gene: TRBJ2-5; CDR3aa: CARSFLNRLEGSSLETQYF; CDR3nt: TGTGCCAGAAGCTTTCTCAACCGACTAGAGGGTAGCAGTCTAGAGACCCAGTACTTC
v_gene: TRBV25-1; abundance: .; d_gene: .; j_gene: TRBJ2-1; CDR3aa: CASLRGSSYNEQFF; CDR3nt: TGTGCCAGTTTAAGGGGTAGCTCCTACAATGAGCAGTTCTTC
v_gene: TRBV27; abundance: .; d_gene: TRBD1; j_gene: TRBJ2-1; CDR3aa: CASSLRDSRNEQFF; CDR3nt: TGTGCCAGCAGTCTCCGGGACAGTAGGAATGAGCAGTTCTTC
v_gene: TRBV9; abundance: .; d_gene: .; j_gene: TRBJ2-6; CDR3aa: CASSLGESSGANVLTF; CDR3nt: TGTGCCAGCAGCTTAGGGGAGTCTTCTGGGGCCAACGTCCTGACTTTC
v_gene: TRBV28; abundance: once; d_gene: TRBD1; j_gene: TRBJ1-1; CDR3aa: CASEPGDRGVVNTEAFF; CDR3nt: TGTGCCAGCGAACCTGGGGACAGGGGAGTGGTGAACACTGAAGCTTTCTTT
v_gene: TRBV18; abundance: .; d_gene: .; j_gene: TRBJ1-1; CDR3aa: CASSRDIEAFF; CDR3nt: TGTGCCAGCTCGCGAGACATTGAAGCTTTCTTT
v_gene: TRBV27; abundance: once; d_gene: TRBD1; j_gene: TRBJ2-7; CDR3aa: CASSFYNRGVDEQYF; CDR3nt: TGTGCCAGCAGTTTTTATAACAGGGGGGTCGACGAGCAGTACTTC
v_gene: TRBV6-6; abundance: .; d_gene: TRBD1; j_gene: TRBJ1-2; CDR3aa: CASSPLDREYGYTF; CDR3nt: TGTGCCAGCAGCCCACTAGACAGGGAATATGGCTACACCTTC
v_gene: TRBV9; abundance: .; d_gene: TRBD2; j_gene: TRBJ2-1; CDR3aa: CASSLLAGSYNEQFF; CDR3nt: TGTGCCAGCAGCTTACTAGCGGGATCTTACAATGAGCAGTTCTTC
v_gene: TRBV5-4; abundance: .; d_gene: TRBD2; j_gene: TRBJ2-1; CDR3aa: CASSFNSGKRNEQFF; CDR3nt: TGTGCCAGCAGCTTTAATAGCGGGAAGCGCAATGAGCAGTTCTTC
v_gene: TRBV5-1; abundance: .; d_gene: .; j_gene: TRBJ2-7; CDR3aa: CASSLVTGSYEQYF; CDR3nt: TGCGCCAGCAGCTTGGTGACAGGATCCTACGAGCAGTACTTC
v_gene: TRBV5-5; abundance: .; d_gene: .; j_gene: TRBJ2-5; CDR3aa: CASSARQVYQETQYF; CDR3nt: TGTGCCAGCAGCGCAAGACAGGTCTACCAAGAGACCCAGTACTTC
v_gene: TRBV6-5; abundance: .; d_gene: TRBD1; j_gene: TRBJ2-7; CDR3aa: CASRTRQGTYEQYF; CDR3nt: TGTGCCAGCAGGACCCGACAGGGTACCTACGAGCAGTACTTC
v_gene: TRBV6-1; abundance: .; d_gene: .; j_gene: TRBJ1-5; CDR3aa: CASSVRQSSNQPQHF; CDR3nt: TGTGCCAGCAGTGTAAGACAGTCTTCCAATCAGCCCCAGCATTTT
v_gene: TRBV9; abundance: .; d_gene: .; j_gene: TRBJ1-2; CDR3aa: CASSVAGGGNGYTF; CDR3nt: TGTGCCAGCAGCGTAGCGGGGGGCGGCAATGGCTACACCTTC